A selection of T cell receptor beta chains follows, all from one sample in a study of control samples from healthy donors and cancer patients. Sequencing used immunoSEQ multiplex PCR; TCRdb keeps in-frame clones, though not all of them. The sample includes some 120,000 clones, 91% of them seen just once. The sample consisted of blood. The receptors derive from a man between 18 and 35 years old in good health. The CDR3 runs from the conserved cysteine through the conserved F or W. The order of the fields is D gene, J gene, V gene, clone size, CDR3 DNA, CDR3 protein. The D gene is left open where the match is weak. Rows may omit the clone size; those that give it use once, few, many or a size class.

. | TRBJ1-3 | TRBV7-4 | . | TGTGCCAGCAGCTTAGAAATGGTTCGGGGCATTGGAAACACCATATATTTT | CASSLEMVRGIGNTIYF
. | TRBJ2-7 | TRBV18 | . | TGTGCCAGCTCACCAACGGCTACCGCCGGCGAGCAGTACTTC | CASSPTATAGEQYF
TRBD1 | TRBJ2-1 | TRBV4-1 | . | TGCGCCAGCAGCCAAGCCGACAGGGGGATCGGGGGAAATGAGCAGTTCTTC | CASSQADRGIGGNEQFF
. | TRBJ1-3 | TRBV4-2 | . | TGTGCCAGCAGCCCCTGGAGGGAAACAGGGCCTGGAAACACCATATATTTT | CASSPWRETGPGNTIYF
. | TRBJ1-1 | TRBV4-1 | . | TGCGCCAGCAGCCAAGATTTGGGGGCCCCGGGCCCACCAGGCACTGAAGCTTTCTTT | CASSQDLGAPGPPGTEAFF
TRBD2 | TRBJ2-1 | TRBV24-1 | . | TGTGCCACCAGTGATCCTAGCGGGGGGGCCCTGGATGAGCAGTTCTTC | CATSDPSGGALDEQFF
. | TRBJ1-2 | TRBV4-1 | . | TGCGCCAGCAGCCAAGATATTAGGGGGGCTATGGGCTATGGCTACACCTTC | CASSQDIRGAMGYGYTF
TRBD1 | TRBJ2-5 | TRBV7-7 | . | TGTGCCAGCAGCCTCGGCAGGGGGTTCCAAGAGACCCAGTACTTC | CASSLGRGFQETQYF
TRBD1 | TRBJ2-7 | TRBV5-1 | . | TGCGCCAGCAGCTTGGGGACAGGGTATTACGAGCAGTACTTC | CASSLGTGYYEQYF
. | TRBJ2-1 | TRBV12-3/TRBV12-4 | . | TGTGCCAGCAGTGCAGGGAACAATGAGCAGTTCTTC | CASSAGNNEQFF
TRBD1 | TRBJ1-1 | TRBV2 | . | TGTGCCAGCAGGTCCCGGACAGGGGGTTTGCCTGAAGCTTTCTTT | CASRSRTGGLPEAFF
. | TRBJ1-2 | TRBV5-1 | . | TGCGCCAGCAGCTTGAGGGAGGGGCTGAAAAGTTATGGCTACACCTTC | CASSLREGLKSYGYTF
TRBD2 | TRBJ2-7 | TRBV19 | once | TGTGCCAGTAGTCCGGGAGGTCAGTCCTACGAGCAGTACTTC | CASSPGGQSYEQYF
. | TRBJ1-5 | TRBV19 | . | TGTGCCAGTAGTCGGAGCCATAACAATCAGCCCCAGCATTTT | CASSRSHNNQPQHF
. | TRBJ2-3 | TRBV6-4 | few | TGTGCCAGCAGTGTGAATCCCGGACAAGAGTATACGCAGTATTTT | CASSVNPGQEYTQYF
. | TRBJ1-1 | TRBV30 | . | TGTGCCTGGAGTCCTCGGTCCACTGAAGCTTTCTTT | CAWSPRSTEAFF
. | TRBJ2-7 | TRBV6-6 | . | TGTGCCAGCAGTACATCCTTCGGGACGTACTCCTACGAGCAGTACTTC | CASSTSFGTYSYEQYF
. | TRBJ1-1 | TRBV19 | . | TGTGCCAGTAGTATGGGGGCCAGAGAAGCTTTCTTT | CASSMGAREAFF
. | TRBJ2-7 | TRBV5-6 | few | TGTGCCAGCAGCTTGGGTGGCGCTTCCTACGAGCAGTACTTC | CASSLGGASYEQYF
. | TRBJ1-3 | TRBV10-3 | . | TGTGCCATGGGTCTGGACAGCCCTGGAAACACCATATATTTT | CAMGLDSPGNTIYF
. | TRBJ1-5 | TRBV7-9 | . | TGTGCCAGCAGCTACACAGGGAACGGTCAGCCCCAGCATTTT | CASSYTGNGQPQHF
. | TRBJ1-5 | TRBV6-1 | . | TGTGCCAGCAGTGAAGGCAATTTTCAGCCCCAGCATTTT | CASSEGNFQPQHF
. | TRBJ2-1 | TRBV15 | . | TGTGCCACCGTCGAGACATACTCCTACAATGAGCAGTTCTTC | CATVETYSYNEQFF
. | TRBJ1-5 | TRBV20-1 | . | TGCAGTGCTAGTGGGGACACCTGGGGTCAGCCCCAGCATTTT | CSASGDTWGQPQHF
. | TRBJ2-5 | TRBV7-9 | . | TGTGCCAGCAGCCAAAATAAAGTAGTCCATGAAGAGACCCAGTACTTC | CASSQNKVVHEETQYF
TRBD1 | TRBJ2-2 | TRBV27 | . | TGTGCCAGCAGTGCCAGGGGGCACACCGGGGAGCTGTTTTTT | CASSARGHTGELFF
. | TRBJ2-1 | TRBV7-8 | . | TGTGCCAGCAGCACTATGGGGAGTAAAAAACGCAATGAGCAGTTCTTC | CASSTMGSKKRNEQFF
. | TRBJ1-1 | TRBV30 | . | TGTGCCTGGGACAGGATGAACACTGAAGCTTTCTTT | CAWDRMNTEAFF